Listed below are T cell receptor beta chains from one sample, sequenced in a study of T cell changes during pregnancy in multiple sclerosis. Sequencing used immunoSEQ multiplex PCR; TCRdb keeps in-frame clones, though not all of them. Of tens of thousands of clones listed, over 80% are singletons. The specimen comprised CD4+ T cells from peripheral blood mononuclear cells, sampled after pregnancy. These receptors were collected from a female donor with multiple sclerosis, enrolled in a pregnancy study. Both conserved end residues are part of each CDR3. Fields, in order: J gene, clone size, V gene, D gene, CDR3 protein, CDR3 DNA. D genes are given only for firm matches. Some rows mark clone size as missing; the rest say once, few, many or name a class of expanded clone.

J: TRBJ2-1; size: once; V: TRBV7-3; D: NA; CDR3: CASSLGNREQFF; DNA: TGTGCCAGCAGCTTAGGGAACAGGGAGCAGTTCTTC
J: TRBJ2-7; size: once; V: TRBV30; D: NA; CDR3: CAWRGVYEQYF; DNA: TGTGCCTGGAGAGGAGTCTACGAGCAGTACTTC
J: TRBJ2-7; size: NA; V: TRBV7-2; D: NA; CDR3: CASSFTGTYEQYF; DNA: TGTGCCAGCAGCTTTACAGGGACCTACGAGCAGTACTTC
J: TRBJ2-7; size: NA; V: TRBV7-3; D: TRBD2; CDR3: CASSQLAGRYEQYF; DNA: TGTGCCAGCAGCCAATTAGCGGGGCGCTACGAGCAGTACTTC
J: TRBJ2-7; size: NA; V: TRBV6-5; D: TRBD1; CDR3: CASSYPGQSYEQYF; DNA: TGTGCCAGCAGCTACCCGGGACAGTCCTACGAGCAGTACTTC
J: TRBJ2-5; size: NA; V: TRBV27; D: TRBD2; CDR3: CASSWGLAGGRETQYF; DNA: TGTGCCAGCAGCTGGGGACTAGCGGGGGGGCGGGAGACCCAGTACTTC
J: TRBJ2-1; size: NA; V: TRBV6-5; D: NA; CDR3: CASRSTGISEQFF; DNA: TGTGCCAGCAGGTCCACAGGGATCAGTGAGCAGTTCTTC
J: TRBJ1-5; size: few; V: TRBV5-6; D: NA; CDR3: CASSLAGPGQPQHF; DNA: TGTGCCAGCAGCTTGGCAGGTCCGGGGCAGCCCCAGCATTTT
J: TRBJ1-1; size: NA; V: TRBV6-5; D: TRBD1; CDR3: CASSYQGVGNTEAFF; DNA: TGTGCCAGCAGTTATCAGGGGGTTGGGAACACTGAAGCTTTCTTT
J: TRBJ2-1; size: NA; V: TRBV7-3; D: TRBD2; CDR3: CASSFLGGEDEQFF; DNA: TGTGCCAGCAGTTTCCTGGGGGGGGAGGATGAGCAGTTCTTC
J: TRBJ2-7; size: NA; V: TRBV7-3; D: TRBD1; CDR3: CASSYRDRATDEQYF; DNA: TGTGCCAGCAGCTACCGGGACAGGGCAACGGACGAGCAGTACTTC
J: TRBJ2-3; size: NA; V: TRBV19; D: TRBD2; CDR3: CASSIGVGGTDTQYF; DNA: TGTGCCAGTAGTATAGGGGTGGGGGGGACAGATACGCAGTATTTT
J: TRBJ2-3; size: NA; V: TRBV29-1; D: TRBD2; CDR3: CSVQSGGMDTQYF; DNA: TGCAGCGTCCAGAGCGGGGGGATGGATACGCAGTATTTT
J: TRBJ2-7; size: NA; V: TRBV2; D: TRBD2; CDR3: CAGKTSGGREYF; DNA: TGTGCCGGCAAGACTAGCGGGGGCCGGGAGTACTTC
J: TRBJ1-4; size: NA; V: TRBV6-5; D: NA; CDR3: CASRPRQGEKLFF; DNA: TGTGCCAGCAGACCGAGGCAGGGGGAAAAACTGTTTTTT
J: TRBJ1-2; size: NA; V: TRBV11-2; D: NA; CDR3: CASSQFGQNYGYTF; DNA: TGTGCCAGCAGCCAATTCGGTCAAAACTATGGCTACACCTTC
J: TRBJ1-1; size: NA; V: TRBV23-1; D: NA; CDR3: CASSQSHTVNTEAFF; DNA: TGCGCCAGCAGTCAATCCCACACAGTTAACACTGAAGCTTTCTTT
J: TRBJ2-1; size: NA; V: TRBV19; D: TRBD2; CDR3: CASSLQRGALFF; DNA: TGTGCCAGTAGTTTGCAGCGGGGGGCTTTGTTCTTC
J: TRBJ1-6; size: NA; V: TRBV10-3; D: NA; CDR3: CAIRNPYQDSPLHF; DNA: TGTGCCATCAGGAATCCCTATCAGGATTCACCCCTCCACTTT
J: TRBJ2-3; size: NA; V: TRBV6-1; D: NA; CDR3: CASSELSPLGTDTQYF; DNA: TGTGCCAGCAGTGAGTTAAGCCCGCTCGGCACAGATACGCAGTATTTT
J: TRBJ1-2; size: NA; V: TRBV10-3; D: TRBD1; CDR3: CAIRRDRASYGYTF; DNA: TGTGCCATCAGGCGGGACAGGGCCTCCTATGGCTACACCTTC
J: TRBJ2-7; size: NA; V: TRBV27; D: TRBD2; CDR3: CASKKRGEGYEQYF; DNA: TGTGCCAGCAAGAAGCGGGGGGAAGGCTACGAGCAGTACTTC
J: TRBJ1-5; size: NA; V: TRBV5-5; D: NA; CDR3: CASSLGGQFVRGPQHF; DNA: TGTGCCAGCAGCTTGGGCGGACAGTTCGTGAGGGGGCCCCAGCATTTT
J: TRBJ2-5; size: NA; V: TRBV12-5; D: TRBD2; CDR3: CASGPGGDIPYF; DNA: TGTGCTAGTGGACCCGGGGGGGACATACCGTACTTC
J: TRBJ2-1; size: NA; V: TRBV5-6; D: TRBD2; CDR3: CASSFLTSGGQFF; DNA: TGTGCCAGCAGCTTCCTTACTAGCGGGGGACAGTTCTTC
J: TRBJ1-2; size: NA; V: TRBV19; D: NA; CDR3: CASSPHPGSPSRYGYTF; DNA: TGTGCCAGTAGTCCCCACCCGGGCTCCCCTAGCCGCTATGGCTACACCTTC
J: TRBJ1-1; size: NA; V: TRBV5-1; D: TRBD1; CDR3: CASSLQGRDTEAFF; DNA: TGCGCCAGCAGCTTACAGGGGAGAGACACTGAAGCTTTCTTT
J: TRBJ1-4; size: NA; V: TRBV29-1; D: NA; CDR3: CSAAAPPREKLFF; DNA: TGCAGCGCGGCGGCCCCTCCGCGGGAAAAACTGTTTTTT
J: TRBJ1-5; size: once; V: TRBV6-1; D: TRBD1; CDR3: CASSGKGGQGLNQPQHF; DNA: TGTGCCAGCAGTGGGAAGGGCGGACAGGGTCTCAATCAGCCCCAGCATTTT
J: TRBJ1-3; size: NA; V: TRBV9; D: TRBD1; CDR3: CASSAGDRSGNTIYF; DNA: TGTGCCAGCAGCGCGGGGGACAGATCTGGAAACACCATATATTTT
J: TRBJ1-1; size: NA; V: TRBV7-2; D: NA; CDR3: CASSLGRANTEAFF; DNA: TGTGCCAGCAGCTTAGGCAGGGCGAACACTGAAGCTTTCTTT
J: TRBJ1-2; size: NA; V: TRBV15; D: TRBD1; CDR3: CATSVRDRGHYGYTF; DNA: TGTGCCACCAGCGTCCGGGACAGGGGACACTATGGCTACACCTTC
J: TRBJ1-1; size: NA; V: TRBV7-3; D: NA; CDR3: CASSLGVNGGLNTEAFF; DNA: TGTGCCAGCAGCTTAGGGGTAAATGGAGGCCTGAACACTGAAGCTTTCTTT